Given below is one T cell receptor (beta chain) in context. Its specificity is unknown. Deletions cut 1 base from V and 7 bases from J, with 10 bases between. There are 13 residues in the CDR3. CDR1 is SGHAT, CDR2 FQDESV, per germline (reference sequence). This specimen comes from a study of early T cells in non-severe SARS-CoV-2 infection. Turning to the study itself: Sequencing targeted bulk RNA from unsorted whole blood, leaving chains unpaired. Regarding the study as a whole: Matches to VDJdb favored anti-spike CD8 responses and missed private and CD4 specificities.

Unique molecular identifiers tagged individual cDNA molecules. TCRdb re-called the 5' RACE reads with MiXCR, one entry per CDR3 protein. This sample yields nearly 90,000 distinct CDR3 sequences, of which under 15% are seen a single time; about 7.5% belongs to the top ten. This receptor was taken from an adult who was a healthcare worker with PCR-confirmed SARS-CoV-2 infection or an uninfected control (not recorded which). The chain carries TRBV11-1 and TRBJ1-1; D not certain. The specimen sequenced was whole blood. The CDR3, as DNA: TGTGCCAGCAGCTTAGGGCTGGAGATTGAAGCTTTCTTT. Translating gives CASSLGLEIEAFF.